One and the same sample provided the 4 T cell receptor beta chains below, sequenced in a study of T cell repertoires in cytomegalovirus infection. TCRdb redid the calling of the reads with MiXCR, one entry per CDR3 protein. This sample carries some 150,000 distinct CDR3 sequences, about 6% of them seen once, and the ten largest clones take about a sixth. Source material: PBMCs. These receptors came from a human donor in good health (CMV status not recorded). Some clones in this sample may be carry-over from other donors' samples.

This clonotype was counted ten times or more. The CDR3, as DNA: TGTGCCAGCAGCCAAGTGCCCGGGGCTAGCGGGGGCTCCCAAGAGACCCAGTACTTC. Translating gives CASSQVPGASGGSQETQYF. V and J are TRBV4-2 and TRBJ2-5; 10 positions match TRBD2. CDR1 and CDR2 from the germline V gene are LGHNA and YNFKEQ. The CDR3 runs 19 residues. J was trimmed by 1 base and V by 1 base; bases with no gene match: 12.

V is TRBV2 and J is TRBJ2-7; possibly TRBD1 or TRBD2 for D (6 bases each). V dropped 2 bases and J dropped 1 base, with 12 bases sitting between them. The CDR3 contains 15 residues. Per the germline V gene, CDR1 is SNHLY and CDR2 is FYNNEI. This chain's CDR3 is CASSELGGVSYEQYF. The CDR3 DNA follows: TGTGCCAGCAGTGAATTGGGGGGCGTTTCCTACGAGCAGTACTTC.

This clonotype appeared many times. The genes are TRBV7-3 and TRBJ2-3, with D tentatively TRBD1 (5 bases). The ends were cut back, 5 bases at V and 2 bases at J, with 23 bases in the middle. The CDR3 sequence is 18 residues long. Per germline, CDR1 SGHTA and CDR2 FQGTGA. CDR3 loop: CASSGIGSAGSLTDTQYF. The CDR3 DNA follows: TGTGCCAGCAGCGGAATCGGGTCGGCAGGGTCCCTCACAGATACGCAGTATTTT. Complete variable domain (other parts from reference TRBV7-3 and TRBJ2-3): GAGVSQTPSNKVTEKGKYVELRCDPISGHTALYWYRQSLGQGPEFLIYFQGTGAADDSGLPNDRFFAVRPEGSVSTLKIQRTERGDSAVYLCASSGIGSAGSLTDTQYFGPGTRLTVL.

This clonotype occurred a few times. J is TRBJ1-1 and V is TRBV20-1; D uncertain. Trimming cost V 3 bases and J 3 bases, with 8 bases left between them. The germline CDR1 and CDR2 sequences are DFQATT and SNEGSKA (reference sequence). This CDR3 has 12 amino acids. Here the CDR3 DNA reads TGCAGTGCTAGTGCGGGAGACACTGAAGCTTTCTTT. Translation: CSASAGDTEAFF.